This TCR beta chain stems from a study of glioma-infiltrating T cells after dendritic cell vaccination. Study findings and constraints: Survival was not directly related to TCR clonality in these patients.

Sequencing used immunoSEQ multiplex PCR; TCRdb keeps in-frame clones, though not all of them. The sample holds around 90,000 clones, about 81% seen once. The time point is: after dendritic cell vaccination, including at tumor progression/relapse. PBMC sampling occurred before vaccination, two weeks after the third dose, and at progression. The CDR3 loop spans 12 amino acids. Germline CDR1 reads SGHDN; CDR2 reads FVKESK. The ends were cut back, 4 bases at V and 7 bases at J, with 10 bases in the middle. Turning to this clone: Antigen unknown.

The chain couples TRBV14 to TRBJ1-2; a weak D match, TRBD1 (5 bases). This TCR came from a human donor with glioblastoma. Sample: blood, taken after dendritic cell vaccination. In nucleotides, the CDR3 is TGTGCCAGCAGCCCGCAGGGCCCTGGCTACACCTTC. It codes for CASSPQGPGYTF.